Each of the 21 T cell receptor beta chains below was sequenced from the same sample in a study of T-cell memory formation after mild COVID-19. TCRdb re-called the 5' RACE reads through MiXCR, storing one row per CDR3 protein. The table has about 100,000 distinct CDR3 sequences, roughly a sixth seen once. Sequences were obtained from PBMCs or a T cell subset sorted from them (not recorded which). These receptors were taken from a man aged 18 to 35 who had mild COVID-19 (a few samples of this study predate the infection). Cell type and time point are not known.

This clonotype appeared many times. J is TRBJ2-1 and V is TRBV7-8; perhaps D is TRBD1 or TRBD2 (6 bases each). The CDR3 has 15 residues. Germline V lookup: CDR1 SGHVS, CDR2 FQNEAQ. V was trimmed by 4 bases and J by 7 bases, leaving 17 bases between them. CDR3 DNA: TGTGCCAGCAGCTCACCTAGTGGGGGGCGAAATGAGCAGTTCTTC. It yields the protein CASSSPSGGRNEQFF.

Here the CDR3 reads CAGTKSSGNTIYF. For the CDR3, the DNA is TGTGCCGGGACGAAGAGCTCTGGAAACACCATATATTTT. The chain joins TRBV2 to TRBJ1-3; D may be TRBD1 (5 bases). This CDR3 spans 13 amino acids. Germline V gives CDR1 SNHLY, CDR2 FYNNEI. The ends were cut back, 11 bases at V and 0 bases at J, with 11 bases in the middle.

As to this clonotype: Mismatch with germline at one junction end may stem from a read error. This rearrangement joins TRBV7-2 to TRBJ2-3, with D unresolved. Germline loops: CDR1 SGHTA, CDR2 FQGNSA. The CDR3 is 12 amino acids. The chain's CDR3 is CASSLPLNPTAF. In nucleotides, the CDR3 is TGTGCCAGCAGCCTTCCTCTCAACCCGACGGCATTT.

The sample holds a few counts of this clonotype. The chain joins TRBV4-2 to TRBJ2-1; D possibly matches TRBD1 or TRBD2 (6 bases each). The CDR3 totals 16 residues. V was clipped by 0 bases and J by 3 bases, with 12 bases between them. Germline CDR1 LGHNA, CDR2 YNFKEQ. The CDR3 protein is CASSQDGGLGYNEQFF. Written as DNA, the CDR3 is TGTGCCAGCAGCCAAGATGGGGGGCTAGGCTACAATGAGCAGTTCTTC.

V usage is TRBV7-2 and J usage is TRBJ2-5; possible D gene TRBD1, 6 bases. CDR3 length: 14 amino acids. V lost 5 bases and J 5 bases, leaving 15 bases between the germline ends. In germline, CDR1 is SGHTA, CDR2 FQGNSA. CDR3 coding DNA: TGTGCCAGCAGCCTGGGGGCCCCGAGGGAGACCCAGTACTTC. Its protein is CASSLGAPRETQYF.

This clonotype has only a few counts. CDR3 bases: TGCGCCAGCAGCCAAGCTAATACGGGGGGCCAAGAGACCCAGTACTTC. Its protein product is CASSQANTGGQETQYF. This chain links TRBV4-1 with TRBJ2-5, with 7 bases lining up with TRBD2. The CDR3 covers 16 residues. Germline CDR1 reads MGHRA; CDR2 reads YSYEKL. The junction had 6 bases not matched to a gene; V was cut back by 1 base and J by 1 base.

The chain combines TRBV6-1 with TRBJ1-5, with D possibly TRBD1 on 5 matching bases. Trimming stripped 6 bases from V and 0 bases from J, with 15 bases between. The CDR3 contains 16 residues. Germline CDR1 is MNHNS and CDR2 is SASEGT. CDR3 nucleotides: TGTGCCAGCAGCGTCTTGGGGGAGATTAGCAATCAGCCCCAGCATTTT. Residues: CASSVLGEISNQPQHF.

This clonotype was counted a few times. The chain couples TRBV5-6 to TRBJ2-7; unclear D gene. Between the trimmed V and J ends, which lost 1 base and 1 base, there was a span of 6 bases. The CDR3 loop spans 13 amino acids. Per the germline V gene, CDR1 is SGHDT and CDR2 is YYEEEE. CDR3 sequence reads: CASSLMGSYEQYF. In DNA form, the CDR3 reads TGTGCCAGCAGCTTGATGGGTTCCTACGAGCAGTACTTC.

This chain joins TRBV19 and TRBJ2-5; D gene unclear. Trimming pared 4 bases from V and 1 base from J, leaving 7 bases between. CDR3 length: 13 amino acids. CDR1 LNHDA and CDR2 SQIVND come from the germline V gene (reference sequence). CDR3 sequence reads: CASSTNSQETQYF. DNA of the CDR3: TGTGCCAGTAGTACCAACAGCCAAGAGACCCAGTACTTC. Filled out from reference TRBV19 and TRBJ2-5, the complete variable domain reads DGGITQSPKYLFRKEGQNVTLSCEQNLNHDAMYWYRQDPGQGLRLIYYSQIVNDFQKGDIAEGYSVSREKKESFPLTVTSAQKNPTAFYLCASSTNSQETQYFGPGTRLLVL.

The chain employs TRBV6-5 and TRBJ2-3, with D perhaps matching TRBD1 (6 bases). CDR3 length equals 14 residues. Germline V gene lookup returns CDR1 MNHEY and CDR2 SVGAGI. V lost 5 bases to trimming and J lost 1 base, with 10 bases between them. The CDR3 loop is CASSRDIGTDTQYF. The DNA of the CDR3 is TGTGCCAGCAGTCGGGACATAGGCACAGATACGCAGTATTTT.

This clonotype was found a few times. The CDR3 does not end in the conserved phenylalanine or tryptophan, so this is likely a read error. Because the CDR3's place on the DNA is in doubt, the DNA is left out and the CDR3 is given as listed by TCRdb. The rearrangement links TRBV28 to TRBJ2-7; the D call TRBD1 from the table was never checked on the DNA. The CDR3 contains 13 residues when both ends are counted. CDR1 and CDR2 (germline): MDHEN, SYDVKM. The CDR3 sequence is CASSFNAGTGVEA.

This clonotype has more than one count but fewer than ten. Here the CDR3 reads CASSGLAGGYNEQFF. The CDR3, as DNA: TGCGCCAGCAGCGGACTAGCTGGGGGCTACAATGAGCAGTTCTTC. This chain connects TRBV5-1 to TRBJ2-1, with 8 bases aligning to TRBD2. The CDR3 loop spans 15 amino acids. Trimming took 4 bases from V and 3 from J; bases not matched to a gene: 6. Germline CDR1 and CDR2: SGHRS and YFSETQ. Using reference TRBV5-1 and TRBJ2-1 for the parts outside the CDR3, the full variable domain is KAGVTQTPRYLIKTRGQQVTLSCSPISGHRSVSWYQQTPGQGLQFLFEYFSETQRNKGNFPGRFSGRQFSNSRSEMNVSTLELGDSALYLCASSGLAGGYNEQFFGPGTRLTVL.

This clonotype has only a few counts. The chain uses TRBV28 and TRBJ2-4, with 9 bases that match TRBD2. The CDR3 runs 14 residues. Germline CDR1 MDHEN, CDR2 SYDVKM. V was clipped by 6 bases and J by 6 bases; unmatched bases: 6. CDR3 in DNA: TGTGCCAGCAGGTCTAGCGGGGTAGGAAACATTCAGTACTTC. Its translation is CASRSSGVGNIQYF.

This clonotype came up a few times. In nucleotides, the CDR3 is TGCAGTGCTAGAGGGACAGTTTCCACAGATACGCAGTATTTT. Protein sequence: CSARGTVSTDTQYF. This chain uses TRBV20-1 with TRBJ2-3; D perhaps matches TRBD1 (6 bases). Germline V gene lookup returns CDR1 DFQATT and CDR2 SNEGSKA (reference sequence). CDR3 length: 14 residues. Trimming removed 1 base from V and 2 bases from J, with 10 bases in between.

This clonotype turned up a few times. The CDR3 bases are TGCAGTGCTAGGACAGAAGGCAATCAGCCCCAGCATTTT. Translating it yields CSARTEGNQPQHF. J is TRBJ1-5 and V is TRBV20-1; D is possibly TRBD1 (5 bases). V lost 3 bases and J lost 2, with 8 bases in between. In germline, CDR1 is DFQATT, CDR2 SNEGSKA (reference sequence). CDR3 length: 13 amino acids.

The chain couples TRBV28 to TRBJ2-7; 7 bases line up with TRBD1. Germline CDR1 is MDHEN and CDR2 is SYDVKM. The CDR3 has 16 amino acids. With 6 bases clipped from V and 6 bases from J, the junction kept 17 bases outside the gene matches. CDR3 DNA sequence: TGTGCCAGCAGCGATGTATTCGGGACAGTGAAGGGCGAGCAGTACGTC. It translates to CASSDVFGTVKGEQYV.

This clonotype was detected only a few times. The V gene is TRBV7-2, the J gene TRBJ1-2, with D uncertain. CDR3 size: 14 residues. CDR1 SGHTA and CDR2 FQGNSA come from the germline V gene. The V and J ends lost 0 bases and 5 bases respectively, with 10 bases between them. CDR3 sequence (DNA): TGTGCCAGCAGCTTAGCGCCCACGAAGTATGGCTACACCTTC. It codes for CASSLAPTKYGYTF.

This clonotype was detected a few times. V usage is TRBV27 and J usage is TRBJ2-4; 13 bases align to TRBD2. This CDR3 has 18 amino acids. Trimming removed 6 bases from V and 3 bases from J; junction bases left unmatched: 11. CDR1 is MNHEY, CDR2 SMNVEV, per germline (reference sequence). The CDR3 spells CASRPRLAGGGGKNIQYF. CDR3 coding DNA: TGTGCCAGCAGACCCCGACTAGCGGGGGGCGGCGGCAAAAACATTCAGTACTTC.

This chain connects TRBV5-1 to TRBJ2-1; D is ambiguous. From germline, CDR1 is SGHRS and CDR2 YFSETQ. This CDR3 has 17 amino acids. V was pared by 7 bases and J by 6 bases, with 26 bases between. The CDR3 sequence is CASSLVLRTGWGNEQFF. CDR3 nucleotides: TGCGCCAGCTCCCTGGTCCTGCGGACCGGGTGGGGCAATGAGCAGTTCTTC.

A few counts support this clonotype. This chain uses TRBV7-8 with TRBJ2-7; 9 bases line up with TRBD1. The CDR3 sequence is 12 residues long. Trimming removed 4 bases from V and 5 bases from J; junction bases left unmatched: 0. The germline V gene has CDR1 SGHVS and CDR2 FQNEAQ. CDR3 region: CASSWDRDEQYV. The CDR3 bases are TGTGCCAGCAGCTGGGACAGGGACGAGCAGTACGTC.

This sequence joins TRBV11-3 and TRBJ2-1; D perhaps matches TRBD2 (6 bases). This CDR3 has 15 residues. Germline V lookup: CDR1 SGHNT, CDR2 YENEEA. V lost 0 bases and J lost 0, with 6 bases in between. The CDR3 protein is CASSLETSSYNEQFF. The CDR3 DNA reads TGTGCCAGCAGCTTAGAGACTAGCTCCTACAATGAGCAGTTCTTC.